This T cell receptor beta chain came from a study of T cell responses to AZD1222 COVID-19 vaccine. Study-level findings and limits: Mapped onto spike, vaccine-associated CD4 TCRs spanned it and were dominant at 160-218 and 743-854. It was only after the peak T cell response that any repertoires were sampled.

The assay was immunoSEQ multiplex PCR, and TCRdb's table has in-frame clones only and misses some. The sample consists of about 110,000 clones, approximately 90% of them appearing once. Concerning this clone: Its antigen remains unidentified.

V lost 3 bases and J lost 2, with 2 bases in between. The CDR3 is 12 residues long. This sequence originates from an adult in good health. Sequencing used peripheral blood, obtained on day 0 of MenACWY control vaccination. This chain links TRBV12-3 or TRBV12-4 with TRBJ1-5; no clear D gene. The CDR3 coding sequence is TGTGCCAGCAGTTTCGGCAATCAGCCCCAGCATTTT. Protein: CASSFGNQPQHF.